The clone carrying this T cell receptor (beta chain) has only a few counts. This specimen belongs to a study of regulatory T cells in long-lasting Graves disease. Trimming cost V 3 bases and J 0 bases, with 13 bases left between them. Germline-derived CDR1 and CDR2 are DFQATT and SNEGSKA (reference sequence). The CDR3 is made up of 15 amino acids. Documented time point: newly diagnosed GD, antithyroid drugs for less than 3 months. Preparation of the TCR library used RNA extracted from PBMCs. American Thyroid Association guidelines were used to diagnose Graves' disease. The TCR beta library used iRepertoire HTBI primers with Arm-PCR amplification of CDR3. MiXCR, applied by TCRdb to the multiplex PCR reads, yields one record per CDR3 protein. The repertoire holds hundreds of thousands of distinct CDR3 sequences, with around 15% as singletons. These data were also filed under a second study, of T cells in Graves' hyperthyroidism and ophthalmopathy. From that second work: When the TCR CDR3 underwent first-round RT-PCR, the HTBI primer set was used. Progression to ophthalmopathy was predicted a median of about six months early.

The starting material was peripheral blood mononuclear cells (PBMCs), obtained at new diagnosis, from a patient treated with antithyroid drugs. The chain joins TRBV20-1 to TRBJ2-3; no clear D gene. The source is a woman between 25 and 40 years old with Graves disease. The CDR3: CSASHPRSSTDTQYF. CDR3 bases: TGCAGTGCTAGCCACCCCCGGAGCAGCACAGATACGCAGTATTTT.